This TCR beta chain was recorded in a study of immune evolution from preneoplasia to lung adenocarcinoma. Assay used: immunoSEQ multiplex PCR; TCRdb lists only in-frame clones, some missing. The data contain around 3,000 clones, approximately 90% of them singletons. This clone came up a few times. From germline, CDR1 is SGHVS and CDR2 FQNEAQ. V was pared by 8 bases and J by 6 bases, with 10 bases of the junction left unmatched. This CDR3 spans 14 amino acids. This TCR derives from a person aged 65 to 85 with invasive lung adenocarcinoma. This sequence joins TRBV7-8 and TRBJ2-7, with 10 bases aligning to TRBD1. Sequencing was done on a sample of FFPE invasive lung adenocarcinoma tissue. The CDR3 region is CASARQGAFGEQYF. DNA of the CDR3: TGTGCCAGCGCGCGACAGGGGGCATTCGGCGAGCAGTACTTC. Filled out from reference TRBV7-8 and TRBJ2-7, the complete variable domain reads GAGVSQSPRYKVAKRGQDVALRCDPISGHVSLFWYQQALGQGPEFLTYFQNEAQLDKSGLPSDRFFAERPEGSVSTLKIQRTQQEDSAVYLCASARQGAFGEQYFGPGTRLTVT.